This entry is about one T cell receptor (beta chain). There is no known antigen for this receptor. No clone much larger than this one lies a single base away; base qualities are absent. The sample belongs to a study of T cell changes during pregnancy in multiple sclerosis (dated by TCRdb to about 2019). In the study overall: The study examined how the T cell repertoire changed over the course of pregnancy in women with multiple sclerosis.

Libraries came from the immunoSEQ multiplex PCR assay. Sourced from immuneACCESS, this table was stored by TCRdb with only in-frame sequences that have V and J called. A share of the clones is absent; for the studies checked, an unresolved V gene accounts for under half, and the remainder has no known explanation. The sample table holds 30,000 to 45,000 clones, of which about nine tenths were seen once. The ten most abundant clones make up 0.45% to 0.5% of the sample. The source material was CD4+ T cells from peripheral blood mononuclear cells, sampled in the second trimester of pregnancy. The receptor was derived from a female donor in good health, enrolled as a control in a pregnancy study.

The CDR3 protein is CAWRSRGEDTQYF. The DNA sequence is TGTGCCTGGAGATCGCGGGGGGAAGATACGCAGTATTTT. This sequence uses TRBV30 and TRBJ2-3; 8 of the junction bases match TRBD2. Germline trimming amounts to 3 bases on V and 5 bases on J, with 4 as the count of junction bases outside the gene matches. CDR1 and CDR2 (GTSNPN, SVGIG) derive from the germline V gene (reference sequence). Taken from cysteine to phenylalanine, the CDR3 has 13 residues. Solely the CDR3 DNA is kept, with 39 bases framed from the first base.